Below are 3 T cell receptor beta chains sequenced from a single sample in a study of blood T cell repertoires in COVID-19. Clones were sequenced by immunoSEQ multiplex PCR, and TCRdb holds only the in-frame ones, with some missing. The sample lists some 45,000 clones, 91% occurring once. The sample consisted of peripheral blood. The receptors derive from a man between 65 and 80 years old with active COVID-19.

V usage is TRBV5-6 and J usage is TRBJ1-2; 7 bases map to TRBD1. Germline V lookup: CDR1 SGHDT, CDR2 YYEEEE. The CDR3 is made up of 15 amino acids. The J segment lost 5 bases and the V segment lost 1 base, leaving 8 bases of the junction unmatched. The CDR3 DNA reads TGTGCCAGCAGCTTGCCACAGGGACAGCCATATGGCTACACCTTC. This encodes CASSLPQGQPYGYTF. Full variable domain (outside the CDR3, taken from reference TRBV5-6 and TRBJ1-2): DAGVTQSPTHLIKTRGQQVTLRCSPKSGHDTVSWYQQALGQGPQFIFQYYEEEERQRGNFPDRFSGHQFPNYSSELNVNALLLGDSALYLCASSLPQGQPYGYTFGSGTRLTVV.

The genes are TRBV7-3 and TRBJ2-2; TRBD2 aligns across 7 bases. The junction had 4 bases not matched to a gene; V was cut back by 2 bases and J by 1 base. Germline-derived CDR1 and CDR2 are SGHTA and FQGTGA. CDR3 length equals 16 residues. The CDR3 DNA is TGTGCCAGCAGCTTACAGGGACTACGGAACACCGGGGAGCTGTTTTTT. It encodes CASSLQGLRNTGELFF.

A single count supports this clone. The V call is TRBV5-5, the J call TRBJ1-5, with D tentatively TRBD1 (5 bases). CDR1 is SGHKS and CDR2 is YYEKEE in the germline V gene (reference sequence). This CDR3 comprises 14 residues. The V gene lost 3 bases and the J gene lost 1 base, with 8 bases spanning the gap. Here the CDR3 DNA reads TGTGCCAGCAGCTACGGACAAAGCAATCAGCCCCAGCATTTT. Its protein is CASSYGQSNQPQHF.